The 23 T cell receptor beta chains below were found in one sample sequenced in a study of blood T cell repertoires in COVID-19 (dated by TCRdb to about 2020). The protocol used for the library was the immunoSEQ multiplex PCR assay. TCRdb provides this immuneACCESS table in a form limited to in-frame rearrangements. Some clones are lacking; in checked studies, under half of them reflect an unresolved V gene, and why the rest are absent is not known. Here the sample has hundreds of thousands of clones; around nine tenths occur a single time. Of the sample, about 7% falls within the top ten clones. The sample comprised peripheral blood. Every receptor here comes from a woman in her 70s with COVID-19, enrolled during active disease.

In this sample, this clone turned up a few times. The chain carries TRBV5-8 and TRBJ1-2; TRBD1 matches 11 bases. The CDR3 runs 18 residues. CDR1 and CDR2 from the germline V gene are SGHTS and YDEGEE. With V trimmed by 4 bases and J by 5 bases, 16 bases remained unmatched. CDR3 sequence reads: CASSLPTVGTGGVYGYTF. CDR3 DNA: TGTGCCAGCAGCCTGCCTACCGTCGGGACAGGGGGTGTTTATGGCTACACCTTC.

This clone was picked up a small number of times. CDR3 sequence reads: CASRPSRGRVYGYTF. DNA for the CDR3: TGTGCCAGCAGACCAAGCAGGGGGCGCGTCTATGGCTACACCTTC. The chain couples TRBV6-5 to TRBJ1-2; 8 bases fit TRBD1. Germline CDR1 reads MNHEY; CDR2 reads SVGAGI. This CDR3 comprises 15 residues. J gave up 4 bases and V 6 bases, and 10 bases lay outside the gene matches.

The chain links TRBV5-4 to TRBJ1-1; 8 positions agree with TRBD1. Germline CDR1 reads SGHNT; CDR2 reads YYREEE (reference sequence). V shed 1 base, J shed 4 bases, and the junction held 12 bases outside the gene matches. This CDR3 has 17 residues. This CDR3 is CASSLPGQGRASTEAFF. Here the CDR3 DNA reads TGTGCCAGCAGCTTGCCTGGACAGGGTAGGGCGAGCACTGAAGCTTTCTTT.

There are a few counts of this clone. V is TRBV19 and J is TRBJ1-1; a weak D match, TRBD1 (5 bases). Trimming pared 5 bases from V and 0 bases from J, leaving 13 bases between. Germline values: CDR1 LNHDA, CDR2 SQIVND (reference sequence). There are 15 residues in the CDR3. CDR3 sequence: CASSLQTALNTEAFF. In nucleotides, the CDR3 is TGTGCCAGTAGTCTCCAGACAGCGCTGAACACTGAAGCTTTCTTT. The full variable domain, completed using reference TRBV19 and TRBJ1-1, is DGGITQSPKYLFRKEGQNVTLSCEQNLNHDAMYWYRQDPGQGLRLIYYSQIVNDFQKGDIAEGYSVSREKKESFPLTVTSAQKNPTAFYLCASSLQTALNTEAFFGQGTRLTVV.

This chain's CDR3 is CASVPSGGGVHEQYF. CDR3 DNA: TGTGCCAGCGTTCCTTCGGGGGGGGGCGTCCACGAGCAGTACTTC. This sequence joins TRBV6-5 and TRBJ2-7; 8 bases match TRBD2. Per germline, CDR1 MNHEY and CDR2 SVGAGI. The ends lost 8 bases at V and 5 bases at J; junction bases unmatched: 14. The CDR3 extends over 15 amino acids.

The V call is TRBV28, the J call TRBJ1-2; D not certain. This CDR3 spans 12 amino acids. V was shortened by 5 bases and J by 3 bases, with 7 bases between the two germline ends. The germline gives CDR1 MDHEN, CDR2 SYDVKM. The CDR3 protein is CASSRADYGYTF. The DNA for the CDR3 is TGTGCCAGCAGTCGCGCGGACTATGGCTACACCTTC.

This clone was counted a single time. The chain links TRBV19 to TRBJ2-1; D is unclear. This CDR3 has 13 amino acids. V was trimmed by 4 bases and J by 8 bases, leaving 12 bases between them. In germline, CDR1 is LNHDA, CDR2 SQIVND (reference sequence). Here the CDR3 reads CASSKNSQYEQFF. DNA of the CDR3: TGTGCCAGTAGTAAAAATTCCCAGTATGAGCAGTTCTTC. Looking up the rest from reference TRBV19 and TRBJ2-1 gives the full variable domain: DGGITQSPKYLFRKEGQNVTLSCEQNLNHDAMYWYRQDPGQGLRLIYYSQIVNDFQKGDIAEGYSVSREKKESFPLTVTSAQKNPTAFYLCASSKNSQYEQFFGPGTRLTVL.

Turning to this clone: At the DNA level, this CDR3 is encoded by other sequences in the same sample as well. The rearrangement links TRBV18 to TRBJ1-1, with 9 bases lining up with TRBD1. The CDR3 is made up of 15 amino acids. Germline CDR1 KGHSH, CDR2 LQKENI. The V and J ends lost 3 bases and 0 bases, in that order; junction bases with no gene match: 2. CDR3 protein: CASSPDRGLNTEAFF. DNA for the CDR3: TGTGCCAGCTCACCGGACAGGGGTCTGAACACTGAAGCTTTCTTT.

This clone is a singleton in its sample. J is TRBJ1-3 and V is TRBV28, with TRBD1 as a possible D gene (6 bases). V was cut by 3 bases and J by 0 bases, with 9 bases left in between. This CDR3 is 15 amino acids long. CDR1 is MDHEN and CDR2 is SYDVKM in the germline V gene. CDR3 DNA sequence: TGTGCCAGCAGTTTCAGGGGCCGCTCTGGAAACACCATATATTTT. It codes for CASSFRGRSGNTIYF.

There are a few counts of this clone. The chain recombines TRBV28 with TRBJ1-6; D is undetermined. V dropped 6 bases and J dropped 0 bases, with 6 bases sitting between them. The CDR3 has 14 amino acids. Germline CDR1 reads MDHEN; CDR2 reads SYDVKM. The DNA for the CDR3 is TGTGCCAGCAGCACCGGCTCCTATAATTCACCCCTCCACTTT. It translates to CASSTGSYNSPLHF.

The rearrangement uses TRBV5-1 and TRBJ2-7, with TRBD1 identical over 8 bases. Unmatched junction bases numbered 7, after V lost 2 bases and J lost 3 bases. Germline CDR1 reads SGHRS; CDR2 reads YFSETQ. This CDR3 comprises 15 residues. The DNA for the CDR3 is TGCGCCAGCAGCTTTACAGGGGGGTCGGGCTACGAGCAGTACTTC. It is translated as CASSFTGGSGYEQYF. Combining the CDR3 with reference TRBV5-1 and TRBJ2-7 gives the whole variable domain KAGVTQTPRYLIKTRGQQVTLSCSPISGHRSVSWYQQTPGQGLQFLFEYFSETQRNKGNFPGRFSGRQFSNSRSEMNVSTLELGDSALYLCASSFTGGSGYEQYFGPGTRLTVT.

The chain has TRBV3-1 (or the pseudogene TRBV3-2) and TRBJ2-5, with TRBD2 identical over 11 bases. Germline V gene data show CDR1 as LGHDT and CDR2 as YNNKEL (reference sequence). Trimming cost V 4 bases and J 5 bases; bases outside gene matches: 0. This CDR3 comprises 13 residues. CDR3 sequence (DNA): TGTGCCAGCAGCCCTAGCGGGAGGGAGACCCAGTACTTC. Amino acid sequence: CASSPSGRETQYF.

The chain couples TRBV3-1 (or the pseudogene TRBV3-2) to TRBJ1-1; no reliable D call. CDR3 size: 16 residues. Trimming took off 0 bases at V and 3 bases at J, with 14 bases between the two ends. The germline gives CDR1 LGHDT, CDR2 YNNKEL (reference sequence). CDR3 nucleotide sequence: TGTGCCAGCAGCCAAGATGGAGCAGTCCTAGACACTGAAGCTTTCTTT. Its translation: CASSQDGAVLDTEAFF.

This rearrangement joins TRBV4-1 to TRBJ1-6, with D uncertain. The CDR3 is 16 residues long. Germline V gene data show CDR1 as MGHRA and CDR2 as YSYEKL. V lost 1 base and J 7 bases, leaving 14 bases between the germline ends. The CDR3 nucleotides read TGCGCCAGCAGCCAAGGACAAGCGGTCTACAATTCACCCCTCCACTTT. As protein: CASSQGQAVYNSPLHF.

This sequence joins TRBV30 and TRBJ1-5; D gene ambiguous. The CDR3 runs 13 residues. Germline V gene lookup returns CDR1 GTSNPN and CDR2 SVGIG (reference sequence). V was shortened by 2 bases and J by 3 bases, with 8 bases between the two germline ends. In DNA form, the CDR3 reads TGTGCCTGGAGTCTGCAGGACAATCAGCCCCAGCATTTT. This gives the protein CAWSLQDNQPQHF.

The CDR3 region is CASTSGGSTEAFF. In DNA, the CDR3 is TGTGCCAGCACCTCGGGGGGGAGCACTGAAGCTTTCTTT. V usage is TRBV2 and J usage is TRBJ1-1; D perhaps matches TRBD1 (5 bases). This CDR3 region has 13 residues. V was shortened by 7 bases and J by 4 bases, with 13 bases between the two germline ends. From germline, CDR1 is SNHLY and CDR2 FYNNEI.

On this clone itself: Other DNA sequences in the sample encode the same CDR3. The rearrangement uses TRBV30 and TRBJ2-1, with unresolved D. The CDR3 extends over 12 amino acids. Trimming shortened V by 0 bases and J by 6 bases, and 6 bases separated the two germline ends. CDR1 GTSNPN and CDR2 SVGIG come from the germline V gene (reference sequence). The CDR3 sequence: CAWSVVSNEQFF. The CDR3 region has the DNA TGTGCCTGGAGTGTAGTCAGCAATGAGCAGTTCTTC.

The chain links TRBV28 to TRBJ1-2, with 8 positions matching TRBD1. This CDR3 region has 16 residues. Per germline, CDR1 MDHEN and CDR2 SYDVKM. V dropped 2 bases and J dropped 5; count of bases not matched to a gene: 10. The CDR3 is CASSLADREVYYGYTF. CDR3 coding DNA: TGTGCCAGCAGTTTAGCGGACAGGGAGGTCTATTATGGCTACACCTTC.

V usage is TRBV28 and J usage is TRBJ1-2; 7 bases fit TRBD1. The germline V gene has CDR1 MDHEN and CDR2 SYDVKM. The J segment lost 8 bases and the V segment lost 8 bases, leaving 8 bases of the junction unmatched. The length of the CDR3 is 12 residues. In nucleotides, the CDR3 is TGTGCCAGCGGCACAGGGGTAGGCGGCTACACCTTC. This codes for CASGTGVGGYTF.

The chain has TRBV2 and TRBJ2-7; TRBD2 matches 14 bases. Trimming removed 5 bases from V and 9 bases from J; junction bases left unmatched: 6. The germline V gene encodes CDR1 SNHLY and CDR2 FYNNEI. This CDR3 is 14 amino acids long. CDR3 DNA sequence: TGTGCCAGCAGTTCGACTAGCGGGGGGGCCGTGCAGTACTTC. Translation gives CASSSTSGGAVQYF.

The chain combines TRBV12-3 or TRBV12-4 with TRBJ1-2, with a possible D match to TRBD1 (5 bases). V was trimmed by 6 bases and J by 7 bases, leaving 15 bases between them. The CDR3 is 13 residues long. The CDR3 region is CASSLQGWGGYTF. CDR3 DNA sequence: TGTGCCAGCAGCTTGCAGGGTTGGGGTGGCTACACCTTC.

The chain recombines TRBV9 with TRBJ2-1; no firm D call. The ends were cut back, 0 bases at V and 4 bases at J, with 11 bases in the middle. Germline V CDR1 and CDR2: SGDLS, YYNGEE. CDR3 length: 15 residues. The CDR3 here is CASSVESLLYNEQFF. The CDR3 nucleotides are TGTGCCAGCAGCGTAGAATCACTACTGTACAATGAGCAGTTCTTC.

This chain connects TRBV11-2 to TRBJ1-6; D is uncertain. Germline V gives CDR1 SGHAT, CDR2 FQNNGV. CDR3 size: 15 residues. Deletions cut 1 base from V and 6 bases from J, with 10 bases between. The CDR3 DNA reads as TGTGCCAGCAGCTTAGTCCGGGGAGGTAATTCACCCCTCCACTTT. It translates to CASSLVRGGNSPLHF.